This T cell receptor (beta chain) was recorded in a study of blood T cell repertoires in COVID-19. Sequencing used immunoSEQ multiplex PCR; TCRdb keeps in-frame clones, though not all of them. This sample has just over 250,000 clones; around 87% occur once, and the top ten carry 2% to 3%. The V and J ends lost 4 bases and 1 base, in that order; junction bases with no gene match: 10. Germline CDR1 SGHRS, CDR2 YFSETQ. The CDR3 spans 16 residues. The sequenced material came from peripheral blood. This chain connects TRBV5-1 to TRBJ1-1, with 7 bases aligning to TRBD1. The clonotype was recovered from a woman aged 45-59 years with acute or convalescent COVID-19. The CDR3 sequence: CASSAEPQGTNTEAFF. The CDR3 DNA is TGCGCCAGCAGCGCGGAACCACAGGGGACGAACACTGAAGCTTTCTTT.